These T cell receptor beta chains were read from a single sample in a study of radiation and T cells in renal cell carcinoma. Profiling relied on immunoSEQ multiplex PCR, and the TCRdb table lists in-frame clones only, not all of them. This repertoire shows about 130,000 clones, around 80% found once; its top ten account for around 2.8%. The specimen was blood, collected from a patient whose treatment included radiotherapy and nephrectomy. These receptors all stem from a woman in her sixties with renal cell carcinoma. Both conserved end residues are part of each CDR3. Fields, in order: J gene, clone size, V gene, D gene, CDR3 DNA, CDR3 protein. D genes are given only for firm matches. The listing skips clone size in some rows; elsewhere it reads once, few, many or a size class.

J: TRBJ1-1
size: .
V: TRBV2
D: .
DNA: TGTGCCAGCAGTGATAACACTGAAGCTTTCTTT
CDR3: CASSDNTEAFF

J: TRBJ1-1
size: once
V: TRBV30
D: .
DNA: TGTGCCTGGAGTGTACTCCGGCAGCCGAACACTGAAGCTTTCTTT
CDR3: CAWSVLRQPNTEAFF

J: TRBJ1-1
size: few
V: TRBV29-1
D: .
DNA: TGCAGCGTTGTTCCAGGAATGAACACTGAAGCTTTCTTT
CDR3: CSVVPGMNTEAFF

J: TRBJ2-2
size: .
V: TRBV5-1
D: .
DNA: TGCGCCAGCAGCTTGGCCTGGGGAAACACCGGGGAGCTGTTTTTT
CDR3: CASSLAWGNTGELFF

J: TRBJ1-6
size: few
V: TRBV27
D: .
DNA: TGTGCCAGCAGTTTATCCCAGGGGACGGGTTCACCCCTCCACTTT
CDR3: CASSLSQGTGSPLHF

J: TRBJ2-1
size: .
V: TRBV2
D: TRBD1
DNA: TGTGCCAGCAGTCAGGGACAGGGCCGTAATGAGCAGTTCTTC
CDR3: CASSQGQGRNEQFF

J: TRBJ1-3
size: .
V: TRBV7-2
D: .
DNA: TGTGCCAGCAGCCCACAGGGAACTGGAAACACCATATATTTT
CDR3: CASSPQGTGNTIYF

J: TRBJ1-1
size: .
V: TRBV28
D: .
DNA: TGTGCCAGCAGTTTGAGGGTGAACACTGAAGCTTTCTTT
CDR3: CASSLRVNTEAFF

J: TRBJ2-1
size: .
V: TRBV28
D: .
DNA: TGTGCCAGCCCAAGGCGGGTATTCGATGAGCAGTTCTTC
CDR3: CASPRRVFDEQFF

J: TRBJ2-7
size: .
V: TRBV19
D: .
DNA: TGTGCCAGTAGTCAAAGACACACCCAATTCGTCGAGCAGTACTTC
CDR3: CASSQRHTQFVEQYF

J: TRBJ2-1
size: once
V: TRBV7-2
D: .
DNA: TGTGCCAGCAGCTTCGGAGGGGCGCGCAGCCATGAGCAGTTCTTC
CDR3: CASSFGGARSHEQFF

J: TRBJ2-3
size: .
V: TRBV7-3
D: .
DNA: TGTGCCAGCAGCCAAGACACATCCCCAGATACGCAGTATTTT
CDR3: CASSQDTSPDTQYF

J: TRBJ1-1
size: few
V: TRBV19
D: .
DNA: TGTGCCAGTAGTATGAGGACGGAGAACACTGAAGCTTTCTTT
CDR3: CASSMRTENTEAFF

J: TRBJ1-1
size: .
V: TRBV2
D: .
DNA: TGTGCCAGCAGTCCAACCTCTTTGGACAGCGGGATGAACACTGAAGCTTTCTTT
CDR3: CASSPTSLDSGMNTEAFF

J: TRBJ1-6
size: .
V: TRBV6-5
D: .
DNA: TGTGCCAGCAGTTACTCTTGGACCGGGGGGAATTCACCCCTCCACTTT
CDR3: CASSYSWTGGNSPLHF

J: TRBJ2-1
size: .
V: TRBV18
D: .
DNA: TGTGCCAGTACGGCCTTAAGGCAGGGTAGGGAGCAGTTCTTC
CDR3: CASTALRQGREQFF

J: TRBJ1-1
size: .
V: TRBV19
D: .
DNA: TGTGCCAGTACCATACATCGGGAGGCAGAAGCTTTCTTT
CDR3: CASTIHREAEAFF

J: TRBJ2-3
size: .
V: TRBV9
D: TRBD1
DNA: TGTGCCAGCAGCGAGGGGGCCAGAGATACGCAGTATTTT
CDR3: CASSEGARDTQYF

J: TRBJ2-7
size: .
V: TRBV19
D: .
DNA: TGTGCCAGTAGTGTGTGGGGATACGAGCAGTACTTC
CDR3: CASSVWGYEQYF

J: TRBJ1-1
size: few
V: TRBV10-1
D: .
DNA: TGCGCCAGCAGCTCCTCAGGGTACACTGAAGCTTTCTTT
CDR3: CASSSSGYTEAFF

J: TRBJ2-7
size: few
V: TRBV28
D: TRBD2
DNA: TGTGCCAGCAGTCCCCCCGGGGGGGCCCACGAGCAGTACTTC
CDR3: CASSPPGGAHEQYF

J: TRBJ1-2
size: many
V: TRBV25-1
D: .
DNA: TGTGCCAGCAGTGAATTTAACACAGGGAGTAACTATGGCTACACCTTC
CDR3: CASSEFNTGSNYGYTF

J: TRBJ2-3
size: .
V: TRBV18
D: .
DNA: TGTGCCAGCTCACCATCAGGGGCGAGGGCAGATACGCAGTATTTT
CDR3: CASSPSGARADTQYF

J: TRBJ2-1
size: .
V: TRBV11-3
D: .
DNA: TGTGCCAGCAGCTTAGACAGGGGACGGGAGCAGTTCTTC
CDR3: CASSLDRGREQFF

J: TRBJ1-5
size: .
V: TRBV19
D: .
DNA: TGTGCCAGTAGTACAGGGGTTTTGCAGCCCCAGCATTTT
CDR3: CASSTGVLQPQHF

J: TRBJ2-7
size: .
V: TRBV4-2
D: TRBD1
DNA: TGTGCCAGCAGCCAAGCCGCCCACAGGGGATCGGCCTACGAGCAGTACTTC
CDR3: CASSQAAHRGSAYEQYF

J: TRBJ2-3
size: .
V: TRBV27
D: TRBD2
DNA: TGTGCCAGCAGCCTGGGGGGGGTTTTTAGCACAGATACGCAGTATTTT
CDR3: CASSLGGVFSTDTQYF

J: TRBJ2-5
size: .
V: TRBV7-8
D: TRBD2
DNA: TGTGCCAGCAGCTTAGATTCCGGGGAGGGGGAGACCCAGTACTTC
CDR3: CASSLDSGEGETQYF

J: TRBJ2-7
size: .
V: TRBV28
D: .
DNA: TGTGCCAGCAGTTTATTGGGGGATCCCTACGAGCAGTACTTC
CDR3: CASSLLGDPYEQYF

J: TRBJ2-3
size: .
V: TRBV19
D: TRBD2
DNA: TGTGCCACTTCTAGGGGCCCGCTAGCGGCTAGCACAGATACGCAGTATTTT
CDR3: CATSRGPLAASTDTQYF

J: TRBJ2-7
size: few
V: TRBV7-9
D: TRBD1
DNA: TGTGCCAGCAGCTCTACAGGGGGCCGGTACGAGCAGTACTTC
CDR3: CASSSTGGRYEQYF

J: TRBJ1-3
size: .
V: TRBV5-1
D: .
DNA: TGCGCCAGCAGCTCTGACAGGCCCTTCTCTGGAAACACCATATATTTT
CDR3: CASSSDRPFSGNTIYF

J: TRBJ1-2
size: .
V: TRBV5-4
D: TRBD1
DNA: TGTGCCAGCAGCTATAGGACAGGGGGGACCATCAACTATGGCTACACCTTC
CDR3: CASSYRTGGTINYGYTF

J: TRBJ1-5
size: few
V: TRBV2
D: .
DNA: TGTGCCAGCAGAAGAACAGAAGAAGCCCAGCCCCAGCATTTT
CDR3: CASRRTEEAQPQHF

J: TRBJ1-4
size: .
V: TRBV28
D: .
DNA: TGTGCCAGCAGTCCTGGGACCCTCCCTGGTAATGAAAAACTGTTTTTT
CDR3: CASSPGTLPGNEKLFF

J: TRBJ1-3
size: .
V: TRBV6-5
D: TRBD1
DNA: TGTGCCAACCAACAGGGGAAAACTGGAACCACCATATATTTT
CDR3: CANQQGKTGTTIYF

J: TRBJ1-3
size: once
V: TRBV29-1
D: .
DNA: TGCAGCGTTCAGGGAACTGGAAACACCATATATTTT
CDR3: CSVQGTGNTIYF

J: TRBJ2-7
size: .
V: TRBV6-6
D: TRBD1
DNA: TGTGCCAGCAGTCTAGGGACAGGGGGCCCCTACGAGCAGTACTTC
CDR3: CASSLGTGGPYEQYF

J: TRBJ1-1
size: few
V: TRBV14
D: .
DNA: TGTGCCAGCAGCCCCCAGGGTACTGAAGCTTTCTTT
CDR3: CASSPQGTEAFF

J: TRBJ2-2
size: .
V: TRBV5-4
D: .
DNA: TGTGCCAGCAGCTTGAAGAGAGACGGCGGGGAGCTGTTTTTT
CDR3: CASSLKRDGGELFF

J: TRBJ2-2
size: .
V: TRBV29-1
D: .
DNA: TGCAGCGTTGAAGAGCGGGGTGTGGGCACCGGGGAGCTGTTTTTT
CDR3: CSVEERGVGTGELFF

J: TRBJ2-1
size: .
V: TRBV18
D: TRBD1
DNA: TGTGCCAGCTCACCCGACAGGGTAGCCTACAATGAGCAGTTCTTC
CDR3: CASSPDRVAYNEQFF

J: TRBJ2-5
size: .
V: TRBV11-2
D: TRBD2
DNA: TGTGCCAGCAGCTCCCAAACGGGGGGGGAGACCCAGTACTTC
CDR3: CASSSQTGGETQYF

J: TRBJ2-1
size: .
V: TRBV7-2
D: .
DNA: TGTGCCAGCAGCTTAGAGAGGGGGGATGAGCAGTTCTTC
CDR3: CASSLERGDEQFF

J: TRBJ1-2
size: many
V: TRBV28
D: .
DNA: TGTGCCAGCAGTCCGGGAGGGATGGACTATGGCTACACCTTC
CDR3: CASSPGGMDYGYTF

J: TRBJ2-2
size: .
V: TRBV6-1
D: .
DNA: TGTGCCAGCAGTGAATGGGGACTCCTAGTCGGGGAGCTGTTTTTT
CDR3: CASSEWGLLVGELFF

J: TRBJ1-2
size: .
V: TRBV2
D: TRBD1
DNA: TGTGCCAGCAGTGAAGTCCCAGGGGGCAACTATGGCTACACCTTC
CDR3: CASSEVPGGNYGYTF

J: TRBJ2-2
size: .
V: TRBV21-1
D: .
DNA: TGTGCCAGCGTTGGGACAGGGGGGACCGGGGAGCTGTTTTTT
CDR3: CASVGTGGTGELFF

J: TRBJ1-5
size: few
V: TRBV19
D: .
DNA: TGTGCCGGCGGGACACCGTATAGCAATCAGCCCCAGCATTTT
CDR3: CAGGTPYSNQPQHF

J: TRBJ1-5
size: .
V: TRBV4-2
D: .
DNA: TGTGCCAGCAGCCAAGAGTGGGGGTTTAATCAGCCCCAGCATTTT
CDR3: CASSQEWGFNQPQHF

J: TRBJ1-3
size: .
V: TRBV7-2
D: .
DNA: TGTGCCAGCAGCCGGTCCGGGACTGATGGAAACACCATATATTTT
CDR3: CASSRSGTDGNTIYF

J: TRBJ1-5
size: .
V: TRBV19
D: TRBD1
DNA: TGTGCCAGTAGTACGGGACAGGGGACTTATAGCAATCAGCCCCAGCATTTT
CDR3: CASSTGQGTYSNQPQHF

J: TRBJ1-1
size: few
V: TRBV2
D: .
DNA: TGTGCCAGCAGTGCCTTCCGGGACAACACTGAAGCTTTCTTT
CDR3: CASSAFRDNTEAFF

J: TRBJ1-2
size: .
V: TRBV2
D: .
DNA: TGTGCCAGCAGCGAACAATATGGCTACACCTTC
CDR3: CASSEQYGYTF

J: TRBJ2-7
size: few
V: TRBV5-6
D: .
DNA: TGTGCCAGCAGCTTCGGACCCCACTACGAGCAGTACTTC
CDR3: CASSFGPHYEQYF

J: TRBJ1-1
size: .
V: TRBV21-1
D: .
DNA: TGTGCCAGCAGCAAGAACAGGGGGAACATGAACACTGAAGCTTTCTTT
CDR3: CASSKNRGNMNTEAFF

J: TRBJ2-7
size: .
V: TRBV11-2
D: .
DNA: TGTGCCAGCAGTTACTCCTACGAGCAGTACTTC
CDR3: CASSYSYEQYF